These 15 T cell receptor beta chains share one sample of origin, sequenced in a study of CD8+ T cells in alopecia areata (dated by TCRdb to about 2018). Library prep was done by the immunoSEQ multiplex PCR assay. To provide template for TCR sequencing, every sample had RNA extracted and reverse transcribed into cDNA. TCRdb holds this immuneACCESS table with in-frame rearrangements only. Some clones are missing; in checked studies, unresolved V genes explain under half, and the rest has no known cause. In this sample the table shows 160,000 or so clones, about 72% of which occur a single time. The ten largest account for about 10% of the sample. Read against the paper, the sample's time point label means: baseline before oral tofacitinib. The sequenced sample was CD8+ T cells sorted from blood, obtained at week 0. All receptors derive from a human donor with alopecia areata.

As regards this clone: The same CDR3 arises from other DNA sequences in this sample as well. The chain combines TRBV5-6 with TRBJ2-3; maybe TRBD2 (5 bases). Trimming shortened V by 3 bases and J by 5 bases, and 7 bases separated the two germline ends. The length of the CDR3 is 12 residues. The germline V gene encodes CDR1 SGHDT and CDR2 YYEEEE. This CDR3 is CASSSGGDTQYF. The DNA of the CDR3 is TGTGCCAGCAGCTCCGGAGGAGATACGCAGTATTTT.

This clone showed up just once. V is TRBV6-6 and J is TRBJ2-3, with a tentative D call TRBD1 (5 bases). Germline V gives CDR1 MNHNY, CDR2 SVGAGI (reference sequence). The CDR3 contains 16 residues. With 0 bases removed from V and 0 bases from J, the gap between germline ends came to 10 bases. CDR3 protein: CASSYSRRTSTDTQYF. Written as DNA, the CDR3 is TGTGCCAGCAGTTACTCAAGGCGGACAAGCACAGATACGCAGTATTTT.

The CDR3 here is CASSKSRGGYTF. DNA of the CDR3: TGTGCCAGCAGCAAGAGCCGGGGAGGGTACACCTTC. This chain uses TRBV13 with TRBJ1-2; no clear D gene. CDR1 is PRHDT, CDR2 FYEKMQ, per germline (reference sequence). V lost 5 bases, J lost 11 bases, and 15 bases lay in between. The CDR3 extends over 12 amino acids.

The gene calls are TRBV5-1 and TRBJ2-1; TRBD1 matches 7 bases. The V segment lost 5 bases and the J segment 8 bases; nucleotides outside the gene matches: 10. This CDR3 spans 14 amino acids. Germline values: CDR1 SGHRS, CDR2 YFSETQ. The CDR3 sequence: CASSPNRQGHEQFF. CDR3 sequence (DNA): TGCGCCAGCAGTCCAAACCGACAGGGTCATGAGCAGTTCTTC.

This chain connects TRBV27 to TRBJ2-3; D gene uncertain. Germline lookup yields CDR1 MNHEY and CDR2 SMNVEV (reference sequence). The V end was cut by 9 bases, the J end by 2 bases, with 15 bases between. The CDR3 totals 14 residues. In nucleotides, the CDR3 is TGTGCCAGTGAATCCCTAGGCAACACAGATACGCAGTATTTT. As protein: CASESLGNTDTQYF.

The CDR3 loop reads CSVVTRDSGTGELFF. For the CDR3, the DNA is TGCAGCGTTGTAACCCGGGACAGCGGAACCGGGGAGCTGTTTTTT. The rearrangement joins TRBV29-1 to TRBJ2-2; 7 nucleotides match TRBD1. Losses at the gene ends were 4 bases for V and 5 bases for J; bases not matched to a gene: 10. There are 15 residues in the CDR3. The germline V gene encodes CDR1 SQVTM and CDR2 ANQGSEA.

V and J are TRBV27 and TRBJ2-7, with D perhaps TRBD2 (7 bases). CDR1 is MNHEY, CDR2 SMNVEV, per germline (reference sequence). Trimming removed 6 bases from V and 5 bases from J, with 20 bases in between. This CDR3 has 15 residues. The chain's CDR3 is CASRLGGAEWNEQYF. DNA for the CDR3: TGTGCCAGCAGACTGGGGGGGGCGGAGTGGAACGAGCAGTACTTC.

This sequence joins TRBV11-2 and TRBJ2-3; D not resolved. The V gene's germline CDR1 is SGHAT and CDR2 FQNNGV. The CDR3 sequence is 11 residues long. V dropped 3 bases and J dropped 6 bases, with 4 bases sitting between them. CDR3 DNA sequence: TGTGCCAGCAGCTTTTCCGATACGCAGTATTTT. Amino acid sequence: CASSFSDTQYF.

Written as DNA, the CDR3 is TGTGCCACCGGACCAGGGAGGGGCGGTGCAACTAATGAAAAACTGTTTTTT. This sequence encodes CATGPGRGGATNEKLFF. The chain couples TRBV2 to TRBJ1-4; TRBD1 might be the D (5 bases). This CDR3 comprises 17 residues. V was shortened by 10 bases and J by 0 bases, with 21 bases between the two germline ends. Germline lookup yields CDR1 SNHLY and CDR2 FYNNEI.

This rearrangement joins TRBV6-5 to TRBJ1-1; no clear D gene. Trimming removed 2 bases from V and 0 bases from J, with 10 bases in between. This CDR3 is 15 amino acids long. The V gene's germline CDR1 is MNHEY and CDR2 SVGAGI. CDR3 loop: CASSYESLMNTEAFF. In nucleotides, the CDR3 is TGTGCCAGCAGTTACGAGTCACTCATGAACACTGAAGCTTTCTTT.

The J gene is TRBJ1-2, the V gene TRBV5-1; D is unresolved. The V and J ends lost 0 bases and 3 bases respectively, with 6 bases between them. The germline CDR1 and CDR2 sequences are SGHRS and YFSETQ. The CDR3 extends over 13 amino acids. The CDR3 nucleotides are TGCGCCAGCAGCTTGGCCTGGGACTATGGCTACACCTTC. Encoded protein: CASSLAWDYGYTF. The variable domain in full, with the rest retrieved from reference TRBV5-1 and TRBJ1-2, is KAGVTQTPRYLIKTRGQQVTLSCSPISGHRSVSWYQQTPGQGLQFLFEYFSETQRNKGNFPGRFSGRQFSNSRSEMNVSTLELGDSALYLCASSLAWDYGYTFGSGTRLTVV.

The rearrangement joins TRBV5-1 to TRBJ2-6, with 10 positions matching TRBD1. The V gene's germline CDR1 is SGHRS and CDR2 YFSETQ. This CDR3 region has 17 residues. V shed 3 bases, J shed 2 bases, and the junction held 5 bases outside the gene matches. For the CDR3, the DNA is TGCGCCAGCAGCTGGGACAGGGGAGGCGCTGGGGCCAACGTCCTGACTTTC. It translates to CASSWDRGGAGANVLTF.

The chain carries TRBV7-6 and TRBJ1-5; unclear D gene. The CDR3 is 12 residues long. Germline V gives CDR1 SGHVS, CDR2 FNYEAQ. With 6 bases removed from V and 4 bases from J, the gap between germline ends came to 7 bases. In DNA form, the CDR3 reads TGTGCCAGCAGTTTACTTAATCAGCCCCAGCATTTT. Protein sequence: CASSLLNQPQHF.

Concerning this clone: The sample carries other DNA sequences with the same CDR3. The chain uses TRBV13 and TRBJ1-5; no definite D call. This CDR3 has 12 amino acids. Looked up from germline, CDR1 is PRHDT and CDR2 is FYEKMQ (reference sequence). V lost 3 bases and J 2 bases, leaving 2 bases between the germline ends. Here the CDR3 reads CASSLGNQPQHF. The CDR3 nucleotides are TGTGCCAGCAGCTTGGGCAATCAGCCCCAGCATTTT.

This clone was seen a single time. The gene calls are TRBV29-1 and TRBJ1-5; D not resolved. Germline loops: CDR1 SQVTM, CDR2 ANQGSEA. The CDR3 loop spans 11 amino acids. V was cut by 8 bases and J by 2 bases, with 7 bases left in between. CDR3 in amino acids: CSRRCNQPQHF. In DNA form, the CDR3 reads TGCAGCAGAAGGTGCAATCAGCCCCAGCATTTT.